This T cell receptor (beta chain) was found in a study of CD8 T cells in Susac syndrome (dated by TCRdb to the late 2010s). Background on the whole study: Repertoire sequencing was used to test whether CD8+ T cell activation and differentiation in Susac syndrome was antigen driven.

Peripheral blood CD8+ and CD4+ T cells from healthy donors, Susac syndrome patients and multiple sclerosis patients were profiled by high-throughput TCR beta sequencing. Healthy donors were age- and sex-matched controls. CD8+ TEMRA cells were enriched by FACS, while bulk CD8+ and CD4+ T cells were purified by magnetic negative isolation. Blood was collected in EDTA tubes and processed within 24 hours, with PBMCs isolated through density gradient centrifugation. PBMCs intended for TCR sequencing were cryopreserved in liquid nitrogen and thawed later in a water bath at 37 degrees C. Purity of sorted or isolated CD4+, CD8+ and CD8+ TEMRA cells was at least 90%. Findings and caveats that apply to the study as a whole: The number of individuals in the TCR sequencing and HLA analysis was recognized as being relatively small.

Worth noting for this clonotype: Its binding antigen is unknown. Base-call qualities are not available, and no considerably larger clone is one nucleotide away.

V is pared back by 3 bases and J by 8 bases, with 11 bases lying between the germline termini. Counted from cysteine to phenylalanine, this CDR3 has 13 amino acids. Just the 39-base CDR3 DNA is kept, in frame starting at base 1. The germline V gene (reference sequence) provides CDR1 MNHEY and CDR2 SMNVEV. RNA was extracted with the RNeasy kit and roughly 0.45 to 1 ug was reverse transcribed using random hexamers. The immunoSEQ multiplex PCR assay, which covers 54 Vbeta and 13 Jbeta segments, was used to amplify TCR beta CDR3 regions. Bias from PCR amplification was corrected by using a synthetic template baseline for primer optimization and for computational correction. As for how the authors treated the data: Reads were annotated to V, D and J genes per IMGT and analyzed with immunoSEQ Analyzer, keeping only productive sequences. To calculate clonality, Shannon entropy was normalized by log2 of the number of productive unique sequences and then subtracted from one. Public and private clones were assessed among the 100 most prevalent clones of each patient and control. Susac-specific clones were defined as absent from healthy and MS cohorts, approximately 1,000 published viral clones and other ImmuneACCESS disease sequences. TCRdb's own reprocessing of the public reads used fastp at Q25 and MiXCR and kept productive beta chains. Identical CDR3 protein sequences are pooled into one entry, listed with their most common genes and DNA. TCRdb, not the authors, supplied the V and J calls. The sample table holds fewer than 200,000 distinct CDR3 sequences, of which just under 95% were seen once. About 0.1% of the sample is in the top ten clones.

The clonotype was recovered from a human donor in good health. Material for sequencing was CD4+ T cells from PBMCs. The chain employs TRBV27 and TRBJ1-5; the D segment cannot be called with confidence. The encoded CDR3 is CASSFDFNEPQHF. The nucleotide sequence is given as TGTGCCAGCAGTTTTGACTTTAATGAGCCCCAGCATTTT.